This TCR beta chain was recorded in a study of CD8 T cells in ankylosing spondylitis. Library preparation for TCR beta used quantitative 5'-RACE with molecular barcodes. TCRdb re-analysed the 5' RACE reads in MiXCR, keeping a single row per CDR3 protein. Of 210,000 or so distinct CDR3 sequences in the sample, under 30% were seen once. Of note for this clonotype: Its antigen is currently unknown.

Looked up from germline, CDR1 is SQVTM and CDR2 is ANQGSEA. The CDR3 covers 13 residues. J gave up 5 bases and V 3 bases, and 3 bases lay outside the gene matches. The study's findings and limits: Prior literature has documented some motif variants in synovial fluid and blood from reactive arthritis. Significant enrichment of disease-linked clones was reportedly seen in matched ankylosing spondylitis synovial fluid. Characteristic, it appeared, of ankylosing spondylitis blood was a TCR beta motif of fewer than 10 highly homologous variants.

This chain uses TRBV29-1 with TRBJ2-1, with 8 bases that match TRBD1. Sequenced sample: blood, either unsorted or a sorted T cell fraction (not recorded which). This receptor was identified in a male donor with ankylosing spondylitis or in good health (not recorded which). CDR3 in amino acids: CSVDRGRDNEQFF. The CDR3 DNA is TGCAGCGTTGACAGGGGGCGAGACAATGAGCAGTTCTTC.